The text below deals with one TCR beta chain. Each CDR3 protein gets one entry after TCRdb re-called the reads with MiXCR. The table records about 310,000 distinct CDR3 sequences, roughly a sixth of them present only once. The ends lost 5 bases at V and 4 bases at J; junction bases unmatched: 3. The CDR3 extends over 13 amino acids. These data come from a study of T cell repertoires in cytomegalovirus infection. This receptor was taken from a human donor in good health (CMV status not recorded). Some clones in this sample may be carry-over from other donors' samples. Material for sequencing was PBMCs. The V call is TRBV12-3 or TRBV12-4, the J call TRBJ1-1; 8 bases agree with TRBD1. The CDR3 coding sequence is TGTGCCAGCAGTCCAGGGGGCTTCACTGAAGCTTTCTTT. Translated, it gives CASSPGGFTEAFF.